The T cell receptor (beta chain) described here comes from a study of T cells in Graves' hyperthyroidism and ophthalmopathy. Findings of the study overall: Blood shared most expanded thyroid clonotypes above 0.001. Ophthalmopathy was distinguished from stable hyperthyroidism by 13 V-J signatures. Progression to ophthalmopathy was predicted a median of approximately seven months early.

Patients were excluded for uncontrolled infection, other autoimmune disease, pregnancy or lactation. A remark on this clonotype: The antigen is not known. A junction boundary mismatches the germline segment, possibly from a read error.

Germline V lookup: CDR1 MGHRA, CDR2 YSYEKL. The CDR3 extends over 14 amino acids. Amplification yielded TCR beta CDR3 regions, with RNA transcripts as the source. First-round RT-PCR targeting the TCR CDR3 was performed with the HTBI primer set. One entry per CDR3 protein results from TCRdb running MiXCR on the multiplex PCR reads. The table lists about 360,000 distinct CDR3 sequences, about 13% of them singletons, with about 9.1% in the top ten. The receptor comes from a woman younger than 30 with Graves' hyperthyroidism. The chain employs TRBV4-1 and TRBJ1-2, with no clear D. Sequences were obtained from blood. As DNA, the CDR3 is TGCGCCAGCAGCCAAGTTCAGGCTAACTATGGCCACACCTTC. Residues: CASSQVQANYGHTF.